These 24 T cell receptor beta chains share one sample of origin, sequenced in a study of glioma-infiltrating T cells (dated by TCRdb to the mid-2010s). Sequenced on an Illumina MiSeq. TCR alpha and beta CDR3 regions were amplified with the iRepertoire nested amplicon-rescue multiplex PCR (arm-PCR) platform from RNA. In-frame beta chains were kept once TCRdb had trimmed the public reads at Q25 with fastp and called clones with MiXCR. CDR3 protein sequences are deduplicated, and each keeps its most common genes and DNA. The sample includes 93,000 or so distinct CDR3 sequences, with under 30% observed a single time. The ten largest clonotypes hold around 40% of the sample. Sequencing used glioma tissue, nonneoplastic brain tissue, or PBMCs (not recorded which). Receptors were obtained from a human donor with low-grade glioma or glioblastoma, undergoing nonglioma brain surgery, or in good health (not recorded which).

The sample holds many counts of this clonotype. The chain is built from TRBV6-6 and TRBJ1-1, with D uncertain. The CDR3 contains 13 residues. Trimming stripped 0 bases from V and 2 bases from J, with 4 bases between. Germline CDR1 is MNHNY and CDR2 is SVGAGI (reference sequence). The CDR3 protein is CASSYSRNTEAFF. The CDR3 bases are TGTGCCAGCAGTTACTCAAGAAACACTGAAGCTTTCTTT.

This clonotype was seen many times. This chain links TRBV25-1 with TRBJ1-2; 8 bases are shared with TRBD1. V lost 5 bases to trimming and J lost 10 bases; unmatched junction nucleotides: 6. This CDR3 is built from 12 residues. Germline values: CDR1 MGHDK, CDR2 SYGVNS. CDR3 protein: CASSRGQGVYTF. The DNA of the CDR3 is TGTGCCAGCAGTCGAGGACAGGGAGTCTACACCTTC.

This clonotype was seen at least ten times. The CDR3 region is CASSLNQGPYF. The CDR3 DNA follows: TGTGCCAGCAGCTTAAACCAGGGCCCGTACTTC. The V call is TRBV7-9, the J call TRBJ2-7, with D maybe TRBD1 (5 bases). V was cut by 2 bases and J by 12 bases, with 11 bases left in between. The length of the CDR3 is 11 residues. Per germline, CDR1 SEHNR and CDR2 FQNEAQ (reference sequence).

This clonotype was detected many times. The rearrangement joins TRBV6-1 to TRBJ2-7; weak D call: TRBD1 (5 bases). The CDR3 length is 13 residues. The V gene lost 8 bases and the J gene lost 6 bases, with 17 bases spanning the gap. The germline V gene encodes CDR1 MNHNS and CDR2 SASEGT. CDR3 loop: CASGTRWGVEQYF. The CDR3 DNA sequence: TGTGCCAGCGGAACCCGATGGGGCGTCGAGCAGTACTTC.

J is TRBJ1-3 and V is TRBV13; D is undetermined. V lost 6 bases, J lost 0 bases, and 21 bases lay in between. CDR3 size: 18 residues. Germline V lookup: CDR1 PRHDT, CDR2 FYEKMQ (reference sequence). The CDR3, as DNA: TGTGCCAGCAGTCAATTGGAACAGTCTATATACTCTGGAAACACCATATATTTT. It yields the protein CASSQLEQSIYSGNTIYF.

This rearrangement joins TRBV7-2 to TRBJ1-6; tentatively, D is TRBD1 (6 bases). V gave up 5 bases and J gave up 5 bases, with 10 bases separating them. The CDR3 is 14 amino acids. Looked up from germline, CDR1 is SGHTA and CDR2 is FQGNSA. The CDR3 loop is CASSPGQHNSPLHF. The CDR3 DNA reads TGTGCCAGCAGCCCGGGACAACATAATTCACCCCTCCACTTT.

This clonotype occurred many times. The gene calls are TRBV7-9 and TRBJ1-4; perhaps TRBD1 as D (5 bases). The CDR3 sequence is 14 residues long. Trimming removed 5 bases at V and 8 bases at J, with 15 bases between. CDR1 is SEHNR, CDR2 FQNEAQ, per germline (reference sequence). CDR3 protein: CASSPEGRLEKLFF. The CDR3 nucleotides read TGTGCCAGCAGCCCGGAGGGGCGTTTGGAAAAACTGTTTTTT. The complete variable domain, with remaining parts taken from reference TRBV7-9 and TRBJ1-4, reads DTGVSQNPRHKITKRGQNVTFRCDPISEHNRLYWYRQTLGQGPEFLTYFQNEAQLEKSRLLSDRFSAERPKGSFSTLEIQRTEQGDSAMYLCASSPEGRLEKLFFGSGTQLSVL.

The CDR3 is CASSFTSGGAGNEQYF. The DNA for the CDR3 is TGTGCCAGCAGTTTTACTAGCGGGGGGGCGGGAAATGAGCAGTACTTC. The V gene is TRBV28, the J gene TRBJ2-7; 13 bases align to TRBD2. The CDR3 covers 16 residues. The germline gives CDR1 MDHEN, CDR2 SYDVKM. Trimming at V came to 3 bases and at J to 7 bases, leaving 9 bases not matched to a gene. The variable domain in full, completed from reference TRBV28 and TRBJ2-7, reads DVKVTQSSRYLVKRTGEKVFLECVQDMDHENMFWYRQDPGLGLRLIYFSYDVKMKEKGDIPEGYSVSREKKERFSLILESASTNQTSMYLCASSFTSGGAGNEQYFGPGTRLTVT.

This clonotype has a handful of counts. V is TRBV4-3 and J is TRBJ1-4; 9 bases line up with TRBD1. V shed 4 bases, J shed 8 bases, and the junction held 11 bases outside the gene matches. The CDR3 extends over 16 amino acids. Germline CDR1 LGHNA, CDR2 YSLEER. The CDR3 sequence is CASSPKDRGGYEKLFF. CDR3 nucleotides: TGCGCCAGCAGCCCCAAGGACAGGGGAGGATACGAAAAACTGTTTTTT.

The chain has TRBV5-1 and TRBJ2-3; the match to TRBD2 covers 7 bases. This CDR3 comprises 14 residues. Germline CDR1 SGHRS, CDR2 YFSETQ. The ends lost 1 base at V and 5 bases at J; junction bases unmatched: 4. CDR3 in amino acids: CASSLSGLGDTQYF. CDR3 nucleotide sequence: TGCGCCAGCAGCTTGTCCGGACTAGGAGATACGCAGTATTTT.

CDR3 residues: CASSRGRAGGYNEQFF. The CDR3 nucleotides are TGTGCCAGCAGTCGGGGTCGGGCGGGGGGATACAATGAGCAGTTCTTC. J is TRBJ2-1 and V is TRBV12-3 or TRBV12-4; 8 nucleotides line up with TRBD2. The trim removed 5 bases at V and 4 bases at J, leaving 10 bases unmatched. This CDR3 has 16 amino acids.

Comment on this clonotype: Since the CDR3 does not end with the conserved phenylalanine or tryptophan, this likely comes from a read error. The chain is built from TRBV6-2 or TRBV6-3 and TRBJ1-5, with TRBD1 as a possible D gene (5 bases). V dropped 2 bases and J dropped 4 bases, with 21 bases sitting between them. The CDR3 is 18 residues long. Germline CDR1 MNHEY, CDR2 SVGEGT. DNA of the CDR3: TGTGCCAGCAGTTACCCCCGCCCTGGGGCTCAACATAATCAGCCCCAGCATCTT. This gives the protein CASSYPRPGAQHNQPQHL.

Only a few counts were recorded for this clonotype. V gene TRBV11-2 combines with J gene TRBJ1-1; TRBD1 might be the D (6 bases). V was trimmed by 2 bases and J by 1 base, leaving 11 bases between them. The CDR3 contains 15 residues. The germline V gene encodes CDR1 SGHAT and CDR2 FQNNGV. CDR3 bases: TGTGCCAGCAGCTTACGGACAGTTTCGAACACTGAAGCTTTCTTT. Translated, it gives CASSLRTVSNTEAFF.

As concerns this clonotype: A much larger clonotype is one base distant, so this may be a read error. The chain is built from TRBV27 and TRBJ2-3; possibly TRBD1 or TRBD2 for D (5 bases each). Between the trimmed V and J ends, which lost 5 bases and 3 bases, there was a span of 15 bases. CDR1 MNHEY and CDR2 SMNVEV come from the germline V gene (reference sequence). This CDR3 has 15 amino acids. The CDR3 reads CASSGLGWGTDTQYF. The CDR3 bases are TGTGCCAGCAGTGGACTGGGGTGGGGGACAGATACGCAGTATTTT.

The CDR3 is CASSSGVSSYGYTF. The DNA for the CDR3 is TGTGCCAGCAGCAGCGGGGTCTCAAGCTATGGCTACACCTTC. V and J are TRBV5-6 and TRBJ1-2, with D uncertain. Germline V lookup: CDR1 SGHDT, CDR2 YYEEEE. V shed 4 bases and J shed 4 bases, with 14 bases lying between them. The CDR3 length is 14 residues.

Many counts were recorded for this clonotype. This sequence joins TRBV7-9 and TRBJ1-2; no clear D. The CDR3 runs 14 residues. Between the trimmed V and J ends, which lost 1 base and 3 bases, there was a span of 9 bases. Per germline, CDR1 SEHNR and CDR2 FQNEAQ (reference sequence). The CDR3 nucleotides read TGTGCCAGCAGCTTAGGGGCAGCCCACTATGGCTACACCTTC. This encodes CASSLGAAHYGYTF.

This chain uses TRBV19 with TRBJ1-5; no clear D gene. CDR1 and CDR2 from the germline V gene are LNHDA and SQIVND (reference sequence). V was cut by 4 bases and J by 3 bases, with 10 bases left in between. The CDR3 runs 14 residues. Here the CDR3 DNA reads TGTGCCAGTAGTACTGGAGATTACAATCAGCCCCAGCATTTT. Protein sequence: CASSTGDYNQPQHF.

The chain carries TRBV6-1 and TRBJ2-3, with 12 bases that match TRBD2. In germline, CDR1 is MNHNS, CDR2 SASEGT. This CDR3 contains 15 residues. V shed 6 bases and J 2 bases; nucleotides not matched to a gene: 3. The CDR3 DNA reads TGTGCCAGCAGCCTAGCGGGGGGGGTCACAGATACGCAGTATTTT. It codes for CASSLAGGVTDTQYF.

This sequence joins TRBV4-1 and TRBJ1-1, with 7 bases aligning to TRBD1. The ends lost 5 bases at V and 3 bases at J; junction bases unmatched: 12. The CDR3 covers 16 residues. Germline CDR1 reads MGHRA; CDR2 reads YSYEKL. CDR3 residues: CASSFPRRGAYTEAFF. The CDR3 coding sequence is TGCGCCAGCAGCTTCCCCCGCAGGGGGGCGTACACTGAAGCTTTCTTT.

This clonotype was counted once. A read error may be the cause here, since a much bigger clone is one base away. CDR3 sequence reads: CSARGTGKETQNF. The CDR3 nucleotides read TGCAGTGCTAGAGGGACAGGGAAAGAGACCCAGAACTTC. The chain links TRBV20-1 to TRBJ2-5, with 8 bases that match TRBD1. CDR3 size: 13 residues. Germline CDR1 DFQATT, CDR2 SNEGSKA (reference sequence).

This clonotype has a handful of counts. This chain uses TRBV12-3 or TRBV12-4 with TRBJ2-3, with D tentatively TRBD1 (5 bases). Trimming took 5 bases from V and 2 from J, leaving 14 bases between them. The CDR3 length is 15 residues. The CDR3 nucleotides read TGTGCCAGCAGTAATTGGGGCAGGGTCACAGATACGCAGTATTTT. It encodes CASSNWGRVTDTQYF.

In its sample, this clonotype was seen many times. The rearrangement joins TRBV6-1 to TRBJ2-1, with D hard to call. CDR3 length: 13 residues. V lost 2 bases to trimming and J lost 5 bases, with 7 bases between them. Germline-derived CDR1 and CDR2 are MNHNS and SASEGT. CDR3 nucleotide sequence: TGTGCCAGCAGTGAAAATACAGACAATGAGCAGTTCTTC. Translated: CASSENTDNEQFF.

The J gene is TRBJ2-3, the V gene TRBV7-6; 10 nucleotides agree with TRBD1. Germline CDR1 reads SGHVS; CDR2 reads FNYEAQ. Germline trimming cut 4 bases from V and 3 bases from J; bases unmatched to any gene: 7. This CDR3 has 16 amino acids. The CDR3 region has the DNA TGTGCCAGCAGCTCCCTGGGACAGGGGTTAACAGATACGCAGTATTTT. This sequence encodes CASSSLGQGLTDTQYF.

The V call is TRBV5-1, the J call TRBJ2-7, with D unresolved. Germline lookup yields CDR1 SGHRS and CDR2 YFSETQ. Deletions cut 6 bases from V and 2 bases from J, with 15 bases between. The CDR3 extends over 14 amino acids. The CDR3, as DNA: TGCGCCAGCATGGTCAGCGAAGTTCCCTACGAGCAGTACTTC. Residues: CASMVSEVPYEQYF.